The present T cell receptor beta chain was sequenced within a study of sequential checkpoint blockade in melanoma. Germline assignment: CDR1 SGHNT and CDR2 YYREEE (reference sequence). The V gene lost 5 bases and the J gene lost 8 bases, with 8 bases spanning the gap. The CDR3 has 11 amino acids. Treatment indicated: randomized to nivolumab then ipilimumab (arm A) or the reverse (arm B). Profiled with immunoSEQ multiplex PCR; TCRdb holds only in-frame clones, not every one. The sample yields about 27,000 clones, roughly 77% seen once. The sequence came from a human donor with melanoma. Sequences were derived from CD8+ T cells sorted from blood (inferred from file names), sampled from a patient given nivolumab and ipilimumab in sequence. The chain has TRBV5-4 and TRBJ2-1; no definite D call. The CDR3 reads CASSGQDEQFF. CDR3 in DNA: TGTGCCAGCAGTGGGCAGGATGAGCAGTTCTTC.